This T cell receptor (beta chain) stems from a study of response to subunit inactivated influenza vaccine. Comment on this clonotype: Its antigen remains unknown.

Study-wide points: The authors offered the suggestion that each seasonal influenza vaccination recruits few new T cells.

TCRdb recomputed calls from the RT-PCR reads with MiXCR, one row per CDR3 protein. Of about 520,000 distinct CDR3 sequences in the sample, about 25% were seen once. This material consisted of CD4+ T cells sorted from PBMCs, taken around 5 days after vaccination. The clonotype was recovered from a man aged 45-60 years who received an inactivated influenza vaccine.

In DNA, the CDR3 is TGCGCCAGCAGCTTGGGGCTGAATGTAGAGACCCAGTACTTC. Translating it yields CASSLGLNVETQYF. The rearrangement links TRBV5-1 to TRBJ2-5; D not resolved. Between the trimmed V and J ends, which lost 0 bases and 4 bases, there was a span of 10 bases. CDR1 and CDR2 from the germline V gene are SGHRS and YFSETQ. The CDR3 has 14 residues.